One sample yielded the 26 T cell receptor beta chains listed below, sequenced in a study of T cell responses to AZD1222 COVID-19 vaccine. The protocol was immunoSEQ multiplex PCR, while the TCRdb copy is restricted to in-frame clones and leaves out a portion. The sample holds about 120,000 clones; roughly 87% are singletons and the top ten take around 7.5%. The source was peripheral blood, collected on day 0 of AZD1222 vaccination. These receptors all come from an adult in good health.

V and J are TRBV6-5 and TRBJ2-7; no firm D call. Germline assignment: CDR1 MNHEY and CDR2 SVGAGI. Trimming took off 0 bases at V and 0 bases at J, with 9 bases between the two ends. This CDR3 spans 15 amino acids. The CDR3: CASSYSRLSSYEQYF. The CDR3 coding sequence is TGTGCCAGCAGTTACTCGCGGCTAAGCTCCTACGAGCAGTACTTC.

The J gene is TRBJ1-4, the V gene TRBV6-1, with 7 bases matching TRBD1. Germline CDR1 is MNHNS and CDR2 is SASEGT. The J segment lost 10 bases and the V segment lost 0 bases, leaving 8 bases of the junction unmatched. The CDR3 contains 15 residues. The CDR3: CASSEAQGQSGKLFF. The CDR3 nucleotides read TGTGCCAGCAGTGAAGCGCAGGGACAGTCAGGAAAACTGTTTTTT.

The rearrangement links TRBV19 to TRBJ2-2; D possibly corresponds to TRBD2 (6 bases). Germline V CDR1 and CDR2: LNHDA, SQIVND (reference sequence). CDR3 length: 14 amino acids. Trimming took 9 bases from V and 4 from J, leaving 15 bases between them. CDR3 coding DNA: TGTGCCAGCACGGGACTCCAAGGCACCGGGGAGCTGTTTTTT. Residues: CASTGLQGTGELFF.

The CDR3 reads CAISEESVDQPQHF. The CDR3 DNA reads as TGTGCCATCAGTGAGGAATCTGTGGATCAGCCCCAGCATTTT. The chain is built from TRBV10-3 and TRBJ1-5; D remains ambiguous. V lost 2 bases and J 5 bases, leaving 10 bases between the germline ends. This CDR3 spans 14 amino acids. Germline assignment: CDR1 ENHRY and CDR2 SYGVKD.

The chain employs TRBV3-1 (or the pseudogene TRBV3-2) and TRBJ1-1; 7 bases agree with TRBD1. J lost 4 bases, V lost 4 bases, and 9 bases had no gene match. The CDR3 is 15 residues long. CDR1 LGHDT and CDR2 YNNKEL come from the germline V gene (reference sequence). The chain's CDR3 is CASSLLGGSGTEAFF. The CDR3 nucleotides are TGTGCCAGCAGCCTACTAGGGGGCTCAGGCACTGAAGCTTTCTTT.

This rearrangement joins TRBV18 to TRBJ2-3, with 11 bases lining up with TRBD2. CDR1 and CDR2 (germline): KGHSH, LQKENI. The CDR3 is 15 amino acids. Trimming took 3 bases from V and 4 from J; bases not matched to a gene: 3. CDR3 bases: TGTGCCAGCTCACCTAGCGGGGGGGCCTCAGATACGCAGTATTTT. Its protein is CASSPSGGASDTQYF. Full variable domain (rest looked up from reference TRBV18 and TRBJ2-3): NAGVMQNPRHLVRRRGQEARLRCSPMKGHSHVYWYRQLPEEGLKFMVYLQKENIIDESGMPKERFSAEFPKEGPSILRIQQVVRGDSAAYFCASSPSGGASDTQYFGPGTRLTVL.

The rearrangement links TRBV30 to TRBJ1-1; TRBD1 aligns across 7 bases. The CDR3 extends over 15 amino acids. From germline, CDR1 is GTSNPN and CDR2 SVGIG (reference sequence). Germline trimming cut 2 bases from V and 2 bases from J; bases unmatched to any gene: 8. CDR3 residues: CAWSQSGTANTEAFF. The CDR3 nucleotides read TGTGCCTGGAGTCAATCAGGGACAGCCAACACTGAAGCTTTCTTT.

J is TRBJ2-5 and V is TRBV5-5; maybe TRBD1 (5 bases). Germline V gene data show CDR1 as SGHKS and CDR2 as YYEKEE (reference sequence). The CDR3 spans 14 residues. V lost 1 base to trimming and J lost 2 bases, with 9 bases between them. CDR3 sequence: CASSLRTFQETQYF. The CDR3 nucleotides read TGTGCCAGCAGCTTGAGGACATTTCAAGAGACCCAGTACTTC.

The CDR3 sequence is CASSPTENQPQHF. As DNA, the CDR3 is TGTGCCAGCAGTCCGACGGAGAATCAGCCCCAGCATTTT. The chain carries TRBV6-1 and TRBJ1-5; D is unclear. Trimming took 5 bases from V and 4 from J, leaving 9 bases between them. The CDR3 contains 13 residues. Germline assignment: CDR1 MNHNS and CDR2 SASEGT.

The CDR3 sequence is CASSLHRGPNSPLHF. CDR3 DNA: TGTGCCAGCAGCCTGCACAGGGGGCCTAATTCACCCCTCCACTTT. The chain employs TRBV6-5 and TRBJ1-6; 9 bases fit TRBD1. With V trimmed by 6 bases and J by 6 bases, 6 bases remained unmatched. CDR3 length: 15 residues. Germline assignment: CDR1 MNHEY and CDR2 SVGAGI.

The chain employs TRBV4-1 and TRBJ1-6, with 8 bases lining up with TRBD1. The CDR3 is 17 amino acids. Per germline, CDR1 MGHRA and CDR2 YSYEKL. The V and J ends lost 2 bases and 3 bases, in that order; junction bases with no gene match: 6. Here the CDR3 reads CASSQRQGADYNSPLHF. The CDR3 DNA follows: TGCGCCAGCAGCCAAAGGCAGGGGGCGGACTATAATTCACCCCTCCACTTT.

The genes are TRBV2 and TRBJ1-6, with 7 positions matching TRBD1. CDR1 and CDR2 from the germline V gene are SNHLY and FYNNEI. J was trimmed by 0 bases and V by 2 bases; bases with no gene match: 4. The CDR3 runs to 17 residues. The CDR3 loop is CASSEMGDSSYNSPLHF. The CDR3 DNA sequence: TGTGCCAGCAGTGAAATGGGGGACAGCTCCTATAATTCACCCCTCCACTTT.

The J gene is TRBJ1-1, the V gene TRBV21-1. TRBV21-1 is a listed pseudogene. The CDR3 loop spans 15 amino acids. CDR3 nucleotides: TGTGCCAGCAGCCCTTGGAGGGATGGGAGCACTGAAGCTTTCTTT. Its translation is CASSPWRDGSTEAFF.

The CDR3 bases are TGTGCCAGCAGTTTAGCTAGCGGGGGGGCAATTTACTTC. This translates into CASSLASGGAIYF. The chain couples TRBV12-3 or TRBV12-4 to TRBJ2-7; 11 bases match TRBD2. This CDR3 has 13 residues. Losses at the gene ends were 0 bases for V and 13 bases for J; bases not matched to a gene: 5.

The CDR3 DNA reads as TGTGCCATCAGTGATCCTGGGAACTCTGGAAACACCATATATTTT. Translated: CAISDPGNSGNTIYF. This chain uses TRBV10-3 with TRBJ1-3; D ambiguous. The CDR3 is 15 amino acids. V lost 3 bases and J lost 0, with 9 bases in between. Germline V CDR1 and CDR2: ENHRY, SYGVKD.

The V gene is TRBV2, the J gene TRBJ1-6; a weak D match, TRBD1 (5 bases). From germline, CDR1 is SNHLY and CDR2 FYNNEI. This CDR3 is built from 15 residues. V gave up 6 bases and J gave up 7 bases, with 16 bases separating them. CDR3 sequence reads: CASRPDGHRNSPLHF. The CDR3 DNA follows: TGTGCCAGCAGACCAGACGGACATAGGAATTCACCCCTCCACTTT.

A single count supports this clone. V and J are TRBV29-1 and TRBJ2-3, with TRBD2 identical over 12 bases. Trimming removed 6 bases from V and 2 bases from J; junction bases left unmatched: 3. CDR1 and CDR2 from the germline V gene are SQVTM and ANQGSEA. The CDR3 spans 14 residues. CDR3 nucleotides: TGCAGCGTACTAGCGGGGGGAACCACAGATACGCAGTATTTT. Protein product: CSVLAGGTTDTQYF.

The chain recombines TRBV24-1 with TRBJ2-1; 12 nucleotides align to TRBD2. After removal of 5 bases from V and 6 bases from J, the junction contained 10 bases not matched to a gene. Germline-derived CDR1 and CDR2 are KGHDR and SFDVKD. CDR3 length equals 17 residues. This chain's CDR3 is CATSGASGRGFPNEQFF. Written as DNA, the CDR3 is TGTGCCACCAGTGGAGCTAGCGGGAGGGGGTTTCCCAATGAGCAGTTCTTC.

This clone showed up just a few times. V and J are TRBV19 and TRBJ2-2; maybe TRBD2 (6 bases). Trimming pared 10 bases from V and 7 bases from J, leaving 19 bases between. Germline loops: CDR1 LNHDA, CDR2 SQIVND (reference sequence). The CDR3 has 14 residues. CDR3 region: CATRRDSAGGELFF. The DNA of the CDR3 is TGTGCCACCCGCCGGGACTCAGCAGGCGGGGAGCTGTTTTTT.

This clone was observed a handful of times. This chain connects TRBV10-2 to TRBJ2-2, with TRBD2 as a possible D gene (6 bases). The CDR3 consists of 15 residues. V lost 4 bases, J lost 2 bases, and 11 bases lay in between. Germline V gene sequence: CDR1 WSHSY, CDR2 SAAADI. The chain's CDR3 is CASSGRGGNTGELFF. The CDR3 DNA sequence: TGCGCCAGCAGTGGCCGGGGAGGTAACACCGGGGAGCTGTTTTTT.

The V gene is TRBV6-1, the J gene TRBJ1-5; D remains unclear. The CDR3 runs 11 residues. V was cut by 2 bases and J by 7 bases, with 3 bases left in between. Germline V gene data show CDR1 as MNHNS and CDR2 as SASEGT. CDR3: CASSESQPQHF. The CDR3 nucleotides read TGTGCCAGCAGTGAATCCCAGCCCCAGCATTTT.

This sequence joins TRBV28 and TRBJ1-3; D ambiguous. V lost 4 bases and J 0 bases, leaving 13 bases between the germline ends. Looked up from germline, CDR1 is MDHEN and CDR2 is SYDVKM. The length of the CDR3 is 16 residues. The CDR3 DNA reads TGTGCCAGCAGTTCCAGTCTCAGAAGCTCTGGAAACACCATATATTTT. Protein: CASSSSLRSSGNTIYF.

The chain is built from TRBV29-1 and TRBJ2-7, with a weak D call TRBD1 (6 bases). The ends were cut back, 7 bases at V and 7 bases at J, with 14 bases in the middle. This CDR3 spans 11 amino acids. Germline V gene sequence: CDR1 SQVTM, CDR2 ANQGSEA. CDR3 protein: CSARGQMEQYF. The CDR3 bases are TGCAGCGCTAGGGGACAAATGGAGCAGTACTTC.

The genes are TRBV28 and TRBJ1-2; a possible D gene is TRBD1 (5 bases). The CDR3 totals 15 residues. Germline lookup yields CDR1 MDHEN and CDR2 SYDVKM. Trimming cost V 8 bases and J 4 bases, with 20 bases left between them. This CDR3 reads CASGPPTQGSYGYTF. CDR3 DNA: TGTGCCAGCGGCCCGCCGACGCAGGGAAGCTATGGCTACACCTTC.

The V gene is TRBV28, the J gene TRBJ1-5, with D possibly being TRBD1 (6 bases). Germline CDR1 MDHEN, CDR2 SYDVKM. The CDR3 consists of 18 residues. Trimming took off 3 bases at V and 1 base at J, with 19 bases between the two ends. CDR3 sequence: CASSFLRAGDYSNQPQHF. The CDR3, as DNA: TGTGCCAGCAGTTTTTTAAGGGCAGGGGATTACAGCAATCAGCCCCAGCATTTT.

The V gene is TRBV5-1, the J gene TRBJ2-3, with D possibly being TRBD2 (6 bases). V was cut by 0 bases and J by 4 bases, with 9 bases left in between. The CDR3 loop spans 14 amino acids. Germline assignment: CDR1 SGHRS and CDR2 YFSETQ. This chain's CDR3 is CASSLAGGADTQYF. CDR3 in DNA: TGCGCCAGCAGCTTGGCCGGGGGAGCAGATACGCAGTATTTT.